These 19 T cell receptor beta chains originate from one sample sequenced in a study of T-cell memory formation after mild COVID-19. Using its own MiXCR run on the 5' RACE reads, TCRdb lists one record per CDR3 protein. The sample lists fewer than 95,000 distinct CDR3 sequences, about 15% occurring once. Specimen: PBMCs or a T cell subset sorted from them (not recorded which). The receptor source for this set is a man aged 18-30 years who had mild COVID-19 (a few samples of this study predate the infection). Cell type and time point are not known.

This clonotype was detected a few times. This chain connects TRBV7-9 to TRBJ2-2; D might be TRBD1 (6 bases). The CDR3 covers 16 residues. V was cut by 5 bases and J by 0 bases, with 13 bases left in between. CDR1 is SEHNR and CDR2 is FQNEAQ in the germline V gene (reference sequence). The CDR3 nucleotides are TGTGCCAGCAGCCCCGTCGGGACATCGAACACCGGGGAGCTGTTTTTT. This sequence encodes CASSPVGTSNTGELFF. Variable domain in full (rest from reference TRBV7-9 and TRBJ2-2): DTGVSQNPRHKITKRGQNVTFRCDPISEHNRLYWYRQTLGQGPEFLTYFQNEAQLEKSRLLSDRFSAERPKGSFSTLEIQRTEQGDSAMYLCASSPVGTSNTGELFFGEGSRLTVL.

This clonotype showed up just a few times. V is TRBV4-1 and J is TRBJ2-7; weak D call: TRBD1 (6 bases). CDR3 size: 13 residues. Germline V lookup: CDR1 MGHRA, CDR2 YSYEKL. The V and J ends lost 1 base and 6 bases respectively, with 10 bases between them. CDR3 protein: CASSQATGFEQYF. In DNA form, the CDR3 reads TGCGCCAGCAGCCAAGCAACAGGGTTCGAGCAGTACTTC.

This clonotype was observed at least ten times. The chain uses TRBV5-1 and TRBJ2-1, with 7 bases identical to TRBD1. V lost 4 bases and J lost 6; bases outside the gene matches: 10. Germline V gives CDR1 SGHRS, CDR2 YFSETQ. The CDR3 sequence is 15 residues long. The CDR3 region is CASSPWTGPGNEQFF. CDR3 coding DNA: TGCGCCAGCAGCCCCTGGACAGGACCCGGCAATGAGCAGTTCTTC.

The rearrangement uses TRBV4-1 and TRBJ1-1; D is unclear. CDR1 and CDR2 (germline): MGHRA, YSYEKL. The germline V and J ends were trimmed by 0 bases and 5 bases, with 7 bases remaining between them. This CDR3 spans 13 amino acids. The CDR3 region is CASSQEVGTEAFF. CDR3 bases: TGCGCCAGCAGCCAAGAGGTGGGGACTGAAGCTTTCTTT.

This clonotype was observed a handful of times. The chain uses TRBV12-3 or TRBV12-4 and TRBJ1-1; D remains ambiguous. The ends were cut back, 7 bases at V and 1 base at J, with 16 bases in the middle. The CDR3 totals 15 residues. The CDR3 sequence is CASIPEGRRNTEAFF. CDR3 sequence (DNA): TGTGCCAGCATCCCGGAGGGTCGAAGGAACACTGAAGCTTTCTTT.

V gene TRBV12-3 or TRBV12-4 combines with J gene TRBJ1-1; 8 nucleotides align to TRBD1. J was trimmed by 9 bases and V by 1 base; bases with no gene match: 7. This CDR3 comprises 14 residues. The CDR3 DNA sequence: TGTGCCAGCAGTTTAGAAGGGACAGGCTGGAAAGCTTTCTTT. The encoded protein is CASSLEGTGWKAFF.

This clonotype was detected a few times. The chain joins TRBV7-8 to TRBJ2-6, with unresolved D. CDR1 and CDR2 (germline): SGHVS, FQNEAQ. This CDR3 has 15 residues. V was shortened by 6 bases and J by 0 bases, with 9 bases between the two germline ends. CDR3: CASRVPSSGANVLTF. The CDR3 DNA sequence: TGTGCCAGCAGGGTCCCGTCCTCTGGGGCCAACGTCCTGACTTTC.

This clonotype appeared a few times. V gene TRBV7-9 combines with J gene TRBJ2-5; TRBD1 matches at 9 bases. V dropped 5 bases and J dropped 4; count of bases not matched to a gene: 5. This CDR3 contains 14 residues. The V gene's germline CDR1 is SEHNR and CDR2 FQNEAQ (reference sequence). CDR3 protein: CASSIPTGGETQYF. CDR3 DNA: TGTGCCAGCAGCATACCGACAGGGGGAGAGACCCAGTACTTC.

This clonotype was recorded a few times. The rearrangement joins TRBV7-9 to TRBJ1-4, with D unclear. The germline CDR1 and CDR2 sequences are SEHNR and FQNEAQ (reference sequence). The CDR3 consists of 16 residues. V dropped 4 bases and J dropped 6 bases, with 18 bases sitting between them. In DNA form, the CDR3 reads TGTGCCAGCAGCTATCTCCTGAGCGTCATTGATGAAAAACTGTTTTTT. It encodes CASSYLLSVIDEKLFF. The full variable domain, completed using reference TRBV7-9 and TRBJ1-4, is DTGVSQNPRHKITKRGQNVTFRCDPISEHNRLYWYRQTLGQGPEFLTYFQNEAQLEKSRLLSDRFSAERPKGSFSTLEIQRTEQGDSAMYLCASSYLLSVIDEKLFFGSGTQLSVL.

The genes are TRBV9 and TRBJ2-5, with TRBD2 as a possible D gene (5 bases). The CDR3 spans 15 residues. Germline V lookup: CDR1 SGDLS, CDR2 YYNGEE. Between the trimmed V and J ends, which lost 4 bases and 4 bases, there was a span of 17 bases. The CDR3 coding sequence is TGTGCCAGCAGCCTCTCCGGGGTTCAAAGAGAGACCCAGTACTTC. Its protein product is CASSLSGVQRETQYF.

This clonotype was seen ten or more times. The J gene is TRBJ2-1, the V gene TRBV5-6; no clear D gene. Germline-derived CDR1 and CDR2 are SGHDT and YYEEEE. Trimming removed 5 bases from V and 4 bases from J, with 7 bases in between. The CDR3 loop spans 12 amino acids. CDR3 in DNA: TGTGCCAGCAGTCCGGGTTACAATGAGCAGTTCTTC. It is translated as CASSPGYNEQFF. Based on the CDR3 plus reference TRBV5-6 and TRBJ2-1, the full variable domain is DAGVTQSPTHLIKTRGQQVTLRCSPKSGHDTVSWYQQALGQGPQFIFQYYEEEERQRGNFPDRFSGHQFPNYSSELNVNALLLGDSALYLCASSPGYNEQFFGPGTRLTVL.

This clonotype showed up just a few times. V is TRBV5-1 and J is TRBJ2-1; 8 nucleotides align to TRBD2. CDR3 size: 19 residues. From germline, CDR1 is SGHRS and CDR2 YFSETQ. With 2 bases clipped from V and 7 bases from J, the junction kept 20 bases outside the gene matches. CDR3 loop: CASSFGSGFGGARVNEQFF. DNA of the CDR3: TGCGCCAGCAGCTTCGGATCGGGTTTCGGGGGGGCGCGGGTGAATGAGCAGTTCTTC. Supplemented by reference TRBV5-1 and TRBJ2-1, the full variable domain reads KAGVTQTPRYLIKTRGQQVTLSCSPISGHRSVSWYQQTPGQGLQFLFEYFSETQRNKGNFPGRFSGRQFSNSRSEMNVSTLELGDSALYLCASSFGSGFGGARVNEQFFGPGTRLTVL.

The chain links TRBV9 to TRBJ1-4; D is unclear. The CDR3 consists of 15 residues. Germline CDR1 SGDLS, CDR2 YYNGEE. V dropped 0 bases and J dropped 10 bases, with 16 bases sitting between them. The CDR3 region is CASSVDGSPWGKLFF. In DNA form, the CDR3 reads TGTGCCAGCAGCGTAGACGGGTCGCCCTGGGGAAAACTGTTTTTT.

The chain carries TRBV6-6 and TRBJ1-3; 7 bases are shared with TRBD1. The V segment lost 0 bases and the J segment 3 bases; nucleotides outside the gene matches: 8. CDR3 length: 17 residues. From germline, CDR1 is MNHNY and CDR2 SVGAGI (reference sequence). CDR3 protein: CASSYSKGRGDGNTIYF. CDR3 coding DNA: TGTGCCAGCAGTTACTCGAAGGGCAGGGGGGATGGAAACACCATATATTTT.

J is TRBJ2-7 and V is TRBV4-1; a weak D match, TRBD2 (6 bases). CDR1 and CDR2 (germline): MGHRA, YSYEKL. There are 15 residues in the CDR3. Deletions cut 1 base from V and 2 bases from J, with 12 bases between. In DNA form, the CDR3 reads TGCGCCAGCAGCCAAGCAGACGGAGGGACCTACGAGCAGTACTTC. This sequence encodes CASSQADGGTYEQYF.

This clonotype showed up just a few times. V usage is TRBV7-2 and J usage is TRBJ2-1; D is ambiguous. Germline V lookup: CDR1 SGHTA, CDR2 FQGNSA. This CDR3 spans 13 amino acids. Trimming removed 0 bases from V and 6 bases from J, with 6 bases in between. Here the CDR3 reads CASSLAPINEQFF. The CDR3 nucleotides are TGTGCCAGCAGCTTAGCCCCTATCAATGAGCAGTTCTTC.

The chain recombines TRBV4-1 with TRBJ2-1, with D hard to call. The ends were cut back, 1 base at V and 7 bases at J, with 5 bases in the middle. This CDR3 contains 12 residues. Germline CDR1 is MGHRA and CDR2 is YSYEKL. CDR3 loop: CASSQAQNEQFF. The CDR3 region has the DNA TGCGCCAGCAGCCAAGCCCAGAATGAGCAGTTCTTC.

The table lists this clonotype with many counts. The chain recombines TRBV4-1 with TRBJ2-3, with D unresolved. The CDR3 has 15 amino acids. CDR1 and CDR2 (germline): MGHRA, YSYEKL. The V end was cut by 6 bases, the J end by 4 bases, with 17 bases between. CDR3 loop: CASRGPSVNADTQYF. In nucleotides, the CDR3 is TGCGCCAGCAGAGGGCCGTCAGTTAATGCAGATACGCAGTATTTT.

CDR3 residues: CASSPTGGEETQYF. CDR3 nucleotide sequence: TGTGCCAGCAGCCCCACGGGCGGGGAGGAGACCCAGTACTTC. The chain combines TRBV7-3 with TRBJ2-5; TRBD2 might be the D (6 bases). This CDR3 spans 14 amino acids. CDR1 is SGHTA and CDR2 is FQGTGA in the germline V gene. V lost 5 bases and J lost 5, with 15 bases in between.